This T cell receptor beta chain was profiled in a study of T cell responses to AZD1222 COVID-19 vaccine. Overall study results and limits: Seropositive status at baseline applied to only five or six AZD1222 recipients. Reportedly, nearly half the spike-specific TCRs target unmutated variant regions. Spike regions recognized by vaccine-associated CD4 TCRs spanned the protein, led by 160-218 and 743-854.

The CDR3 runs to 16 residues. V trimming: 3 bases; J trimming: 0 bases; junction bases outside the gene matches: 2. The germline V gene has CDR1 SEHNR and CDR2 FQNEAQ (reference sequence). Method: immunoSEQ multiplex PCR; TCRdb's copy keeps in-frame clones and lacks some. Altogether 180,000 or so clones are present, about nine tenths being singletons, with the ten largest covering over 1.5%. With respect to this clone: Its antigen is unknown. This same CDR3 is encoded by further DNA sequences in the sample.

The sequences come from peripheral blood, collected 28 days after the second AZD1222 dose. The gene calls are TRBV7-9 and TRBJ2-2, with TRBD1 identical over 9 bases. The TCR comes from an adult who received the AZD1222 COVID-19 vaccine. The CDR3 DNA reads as TGTGCCAGCAGCTTGGGACAGGGAGCGAACACCGGGGAGCTGTTTTTT. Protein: CASSLGQGANTGELFF. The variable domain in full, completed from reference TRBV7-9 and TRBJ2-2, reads DTGVSQNPRHKITKRGQNVTFRCDPISEHNRLYWYRQTLGQGPEFLTYFQNEAQLEKSRLLSDRFSAERPKGSFSTLEIQRTEQGDSAMYLCASSLGQGANTGELFFGEGSRLTVL.